This T cell receptor (beta chain) was recorded in a study of CD8+CD57+ T cells in acquired aplastic anemia. Background on the study: Mean yield of DNA from sorted CD4+ and CD8+ cells was around 3 ug.

Germline V CDR1 and CDR2: SEHNR, FQNEAQ (reference sequence). The CDR3 consists of 15 residues. Germline trimming cut 7 bases from V and 4 bases from J; bases unmatched to any gene: 12. For CDR3 and TCR beta VDJ profiling, genomic DNA was the template used. MiXCR, run by TCRdb on the reads, gives a single entry per CDR3 protein. The data contain around 250,000 distinct CDR3 sequences, roughly 50% of them singletons. Comment on this clonotype: Antigen: not known.

Study-wide findings and caveats: Patients had fewer than 35 CD8+ CDR3 sequences in common with controls (the shared set). A significant difference in CD8+ Simpson's diversity between patients and controls was not found.

This clonotype was obtained from a human donor with severe aplastic anemia or a healthy control (not recorded which). The chain recombines TRBV7-9 with TRBJ2-5, with 7 bases identical to TRBD2. The sample consisted of sorted CD4+, CD8+, or CD8+CD57+ T cells (not recorded which) from PBMCs. CDR3 amino acids: CASKVGGPAVETQYF. CDR3 nucleotide sequence: TGTGCCAGCAAAGTGGGAGGGCCAGCTGTAGAGACCCAGTACTTC.